This T cell receptor (beta chain) was obtained from a study of response to subunit inactivated influenza vaccine. Study-level findings and limits: Few additional T cells are recruited per seasonal influenza vaccination, authors suggested.

Concerning this clonotype itself: Its target is unknown.

Germline-derived CDR1 and CDR2 are MNHNS and SASEGT. The length of the CDR3 is 17 residues. Unmatched junction bases numbered 13, after V lost 6 bases and J lost 2 bases. Using its own MiXCR run on the RT-PCR reads, TCRdb lists one record per CDR3 protein. Of around 480,000 distinct CDR3 sequences in the sample, approximately 15% were seen once. Sequenced here: CD4+ T cells sorted from PBMCs, sampled about 24 months after vaccination. The sequence came from a man aged 50-75 years who received an inactivated influenza vaccine. J is TRBJ1-3 and V is TRBV6-1, with 7 bases lining up with TRBD1. CDR3 residues: CASSTGTVRSPGNTIYF. DNA for the CDR3: TGTGCCAGCAGCACCGGGACAGTCCGCTCCCCTGGAAACACCATATATTTT.